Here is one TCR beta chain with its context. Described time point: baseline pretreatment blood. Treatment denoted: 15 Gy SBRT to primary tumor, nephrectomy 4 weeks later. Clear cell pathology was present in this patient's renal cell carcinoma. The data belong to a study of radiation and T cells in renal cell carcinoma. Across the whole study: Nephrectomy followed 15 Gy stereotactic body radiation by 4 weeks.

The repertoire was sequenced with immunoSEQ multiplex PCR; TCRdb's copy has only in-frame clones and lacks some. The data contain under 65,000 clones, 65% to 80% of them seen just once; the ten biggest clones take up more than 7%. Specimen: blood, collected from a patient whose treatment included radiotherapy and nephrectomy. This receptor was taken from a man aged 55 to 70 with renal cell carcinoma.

CDR3 residues: CASSEEGVVSGASITIYF. The CDR3 region has the DNA TGTGCCAGCAGTGAAGAGGGGGTGGTCAGTGGCGCCTCCATCACCATATATTTT. The genes are TRBV6-1 and TRBJ1-3; TRBD1 might be the D (6 bases). Germline V gene lookup returns CDR1 MNHNS and CDR2 SASEGT. Trimming removed 1 base at V and 9 bases at J, with 25 bases between. The CDR3 covers 18 residues.